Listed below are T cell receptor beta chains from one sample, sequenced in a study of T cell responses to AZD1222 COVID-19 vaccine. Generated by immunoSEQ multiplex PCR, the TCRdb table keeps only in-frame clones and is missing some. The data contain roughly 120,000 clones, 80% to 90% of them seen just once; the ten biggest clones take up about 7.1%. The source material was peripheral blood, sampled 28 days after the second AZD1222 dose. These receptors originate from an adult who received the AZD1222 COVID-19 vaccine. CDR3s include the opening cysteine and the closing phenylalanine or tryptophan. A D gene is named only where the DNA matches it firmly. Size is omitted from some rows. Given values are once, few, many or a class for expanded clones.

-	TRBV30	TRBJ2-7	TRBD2	CAWSDPPAGDYEQYF	TGTGCCTGGAGTGACCCCCCAGCGGGAGACTACGAGCAGTACTTC
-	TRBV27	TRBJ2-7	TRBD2	CASSSPLAGRAYEQYF	TGTGCCAGCAGTTCCCCCTTAGCGGGGCGCGCCTACGAGCAGTACTTC
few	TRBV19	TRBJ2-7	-	CASSSRRRQRTSSYEQYF	TGTGCCAGTAGTTCAAGGAGGAGGCAGCGAACGAGCTCCTACGAGCAGTACTTC
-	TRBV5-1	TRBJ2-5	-	CASSLAHLSETQYF	TGCGCCAGCAGCTTGGCCCATTTGTCGGAGACCCAGTACTTC
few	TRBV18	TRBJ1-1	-	CASSPPTGPSTEAFF	TGTGCCAGCTCACCCCCGACAGGTCCGAGCACTGAAGCTTTCTTT
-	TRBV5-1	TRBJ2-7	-	CASSLGTKGLYEQYF	TGCGCCAGCAGCTTGGGTACCAAGGGCCTCTACGAGCAGTACTTC
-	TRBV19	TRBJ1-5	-	CASSIDPAAAGGNQPQHF	TGTGCCAGTAGTATAGATCCAGCGGCTGCGGGAGGCAATCAGCCCCAGCATTTT
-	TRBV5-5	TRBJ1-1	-	CASTPGPGRLIQNTEAFF	TGTGCCAGCACCCCCGGCCCCGGCAGACTTATACAGAACACTGAAGCTTTCTTT
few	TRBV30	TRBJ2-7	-	CAWSDRVEQYF	TGTGCCTGGAGTGACCGGGTCGAGCAGTACTTC
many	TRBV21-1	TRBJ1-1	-	CASRCGGVETEAFF	TGTGCCAGCCGTTGCGGGGGGGTAGAGACTGAAGCTTTCTTT
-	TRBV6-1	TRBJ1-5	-	CASSEKGRQPQHF	TGTGCCAGCAGTGAAAAGGGAAGACAGCCCCAGCATTTT